Presented here are 16 T cell receptor beta chains from one specimen sequenced in a study of blood T cell repertoires in COVID-19. TCRdb's table, derived via immunoSEQ multiplex PCR, lists solely in-frame clones and lacks some. Among over 130,000 clones listed, 88% were seen once. The sample comprised peripheral blood. These receptors all come from a human donor in a cohort sampled during active COVID-19.

The chain couples TRBV4-1 to TRBJ1-1; D is ambiguous. The V end lost 3 bases, the J end lost 1 base, and 12 bases lay between the germline ends. The CDR3 has 15 residues. Germline V gene lookup returns CDR1 MGHRA and CDR2 YSYEKL. CDR3 DNA sequence: TGCGCCAGCAGCCATACGTGGGCGACGAACACTGAAGCTTTCTTT. Its translation: CASSHTWATNTEAFF.

The chain is built from TRBV30 and TRBJ1-6; D unresolved. The CDR3 has 15 amino acids. Germline loops: CDR1 GTSNPN, CDR2 SVGIG (reference sequence). V was clipped by 0 bases and J by 5 bases, with 11 bases between them. CDR3 sequence (DNA): TGTGCCTGGAGTGTGGGCCTTCTCAATAATTCACCCCTCCACTTT. As protein: CAWSVGLLNNSPLHF.

The gene calls are TRBV27 and TRBJ1-4, with a possible D match to TRBD1 (6 bases). Germline V gene sequence: CDR1 MNHEY, CDR2 SMNVEV (reference sequence). V lost 2 bases and J 8 bases, leaving 12 bases between the germline ends. CDR3 length equals 14 residues. The chain's CDR3 is CASSLEGVGEKLFF. The CDR3 coding sequence is TGTGCCAGCAGTTTAGAGGGGGTAGGGGAAAAACTGTTTTTT.

The chain uses TRBV5-1 and TRBJ2-5; possible D gene TRBD1, 6 bases. The V and J ends lost 3 bases and 2 bases respectively, with 11 bases between them. The CDR3 runs 14 residues. Per germline, CDR1 SGHRS and CDR2 YFSETQ. CDR3 residues: CASSSYRAQETQYF. CDR3 nucleotide sequence: TGCGCCAGCAGCTCGTACAGGGCACAAGAGACCCAGTACTTC.

This chain links TRBV7-2 with TRBJ1-6; 7 bases agree with TRBD1. The germline gives CDR1 SGHTA, CDR2 FQGNSA. Losses at the gene ends were 7 bases for V and 7 bases for J; bases not matched to a gene: 13. This CDR3 spans 16 amino acids. The CDR3, as DNA: TGTGCCAGCACCCTTACCACAGGGGTTAGGAATTCACCCCTCCACTTT. This gives the protein CASTLTTGVRNSPLHF.

J is TRBJ2-2 and V is TRBV5-4; perhaps TRBD1 as D (6 bases). Trimming removed 2 bases at V and 3 bases at J, with 11 bases between. The CDR3 is 15 amino acids. CDR1 SGHNT and CDR2 YYREEE come from the germline V gene (reference sequence). CDR3 sequence: CASSFGRGDTGELFF. The CDR3 bases are TGTGCCAGCAGCTTCGGCAGGGGTGACACCGGGGAGCTGTTTTTT. Looking up the rest from reference TRBV5-4 and TRBJ2-2 gives the full variable domain: ETGVTQSPTHLIKTRGQQVTLRCSSQSGHNTVSWYQQALGQGPQFIFQYYREEENGRGNFPPRFSGLQFPNYSSELNVNALELDDSALYLCASSFGRGDTGELFFGEGSRLTVL.

This clone was observed a few times. V usage is TRBV15 and J usage is TRBJ1-2; a possible D gene is TRBD1 (6 bases). The CDR3 runs to 14 residues. Per the germline V gene, CDR1 is LNHNV and CDR2 is YYDKDF (reference sequence). V dropped 0 bases and J dropped 13 bases, with 18 bases sitting between them. The CDR3 loop reads CATSRDGDTRSSTF. CDR3 coding DNA: TGTGCCACCAGCAGAGATGGGGACACCCGATCTTCCACCTTC.

The rearrangement links TRBV19 to TRBJ2-2; 7 nucleotides match TRBD1. Germline loops: CDR1 LNHDA, CDR2 SQIVND (reference sequence). With 5 bases clipped from V and 6 bases from J, the junction kept 3 bases outside the gene matches. The CDR3 spans 13 residues. DNA of the CDR3: TGTGCCAGTAGTCGGACAGGCGCCGGGGAGCTGTTTTTT. Translation gives CASSRTGAGELFF.

The V and J genes are TRBV5-4 and TRBJ2-2; TRBD2 aligns across 10 bases. Germline V gene sequence: CDR1 SGHNT, CDR2 YYREEE (reference sequence). This CDR3 has 16 residues. Trimming cost V 4 bases and J 2 bases; bases outside gene matches: 5. Here the CDR3 reads CASSSLAGVNTGELFF. CDR3 sequence (DNA): TGTGCCAGCAGCAGTCTAGCGGGGGTTAACACCGGGGAGCTGTTTTTT.

The rearrangement links TRBV19 to TRBJ2-7, with TRBD1 matching over 7 bases. There are 15 residues in the CDR3. The J segment lost 3 bases and the V segment lost 3 bases, leaving 8 bases of the junction unmatched. Germline V CDR1 and CDR2: LNHDA, SQIVND (reference sequence). In DNA form, the CDR3 reads TGTGCCAGTAGTATCAGCCCGGGACAGAACTACGAGCAGTACTTC. This sequence encodes CASSISPGQNYEQYF.

The V call is TRBV11-1, the J call TRBJ1-1; 10 bases agree with TRBD1. V shed 3 bases and J 6 bases; nucleotides not matched to a gene: 7. The germline CDR1 and CDR2 sequences are SGHAT and FQDESV (reference sequence). The CDR3 runs 15 residues. The CDR3 loop reads CASSFLRQGAAEAFF. CDR3 bases: TGTGCCAGCAGCTTTCTGCGACAGGGGGCCGCTGAAGCTTTCTTT.

This clone has a single count. The chain carries TRBV18 and TRBJ2-3; 8 positions match TRBD2. Per germline, CDR1 KGHSH and CDR2 LQKENI. The CDR3 has 15 amino acids. The ends lost 5 bases at V and 2 bases at J; junction bases unmatched: 6. This CDR3 is CASSNRGGDTDTQYF. The CDR3 DNA sequence: TGTGCCAGCTCAAACCGGGGGGGCGACACAGATACGCAGTATTTT. Full variable domain (remainder filled in from reference TRBV18 and TRBJ2-3): NAGVMQNPRHLVRRRGQEARLRCSPMKGHSHVYWYRQLPEEGLKFMVYLQKENIIDESGMPKERFSAEFPKEGPSILRIQQVVRGDSAAYFCASSNRGGDTDTQYFGPGTRLTVL.

The rearrangement joins TRBV15 to TRBJ2-6; no firm D call. V was cut by 0 bases and J by 0 bases, with 9 bases left in between. Per the germline V gene, CDR1 is LNHNV and CDR2 is YYDKDF (reference sequence). The CDR3 loop spans 17 amino acids. The CDR3 sequence is CATSRDQAPSGANVLTF. The DNA for the CDR3 is TGTGCCACCAGCAGAGACCAAGCACCCTCTGGGGCCAACGTCCTGACTTTC. The variable domain in full, with the rest retrieved from reference TRBV15 and TRBJ2-6, is DAMVIQNPRYQVTQFGKPVTLSCSQTLNHNVMYWYQQKSSQAPKLLFHYYDKDFNNEADTPDNFQSRRPNTSFCFLDIRSPGLGDTAMYLCATSRDQAPSGANVLTFGAGSRLTVL.

CDR3 amino acids: CATSRENILRDTIYF. As DNA, the CDR3 is TGTGCCACCAGCAGAGAAAATATACTTCGCGACACCATATATTTT. The chain carries TRBV15 and TRBJ1-3; D is unclear. The CDR3 length is 15 residues. The V end was cut by 0 bases, the J end by 8 bases, with 14 bases between. Germline assignment: CDR1 LNHNV and CDR2 YYDKDF (reference sequence).

This sequence joins TRBV12-3 or TRBV12-4 and TRBJ2-7, with D uncertain. This CDR3 has 12 residues. V was clipped by 2 bases and J by 5 bases, with 7 bases between them. The CDR3 spells CASSLSANEQYF. CDR3 bases: TGTGCCAGCAGTTTATCAGCGAACGAGCAGTACTTC.

The chain couples TRBV12-3 or TRBV12-4 to TRBJ1-3; D is unresolved. Deletions cut 2 bases from V and 6 bases from J, with 8 bases between. This CDR3 region has 13 residues. CDR3 sequence: CASSLRQANTIYF. DNA of the CDR3: TGTGCCAGCAGTTTAAGGCAGGCAAACACCATATATTTT.